This T cell receptor beta chain derives from a study of human versus mouse CDR3 diversity and MHC coevolution. Assay used: immunoSEQ multiplex PCR; TCRdb lists only in-frame clones, some missing. The sample records roughly 80,000 clones, about nine tenths being singletons. The CDR3 extends over 15 amino acids. Trimming cost V 3 bases and J 2 bases, with 14 bases left between them. Germline loops: CDR1 LNHNV, CDR2 YYDKDF (reference sequence). Sequenced material: naive CD4+ T cells from blood. The subset denotes: CD45RO-negative CD62L-positive naive CD4 T cells. The TCR comes from a person between 25 and 70 years old in good health. The chain carries TRBV15 and TRBJ2-7; D might be TRBD1 (6 bases). The CDR3 loop reads CATSRTGLGTYEQYF. CDR3 sequence (DNA): TGTGCCACCAGCAGGACAGGCCTTGGGACCTACGAGCAGTACTTC.